The clone carrying this TCR beta chain has more than one count but fewer than ten. The PCR was carried out with 60 Vbeta primers and 13 Jbeta primers. Assay: immunoSEQ multiplex PCR; the TCRdb copy retains only in-frame clones and omits some. The data show some 44,000 clones, roughly 47% seen once. The source of the sample is a study of cytomegalovirus exposure and HLA in healthy donors. Donors in the study were healthy people who gave bone marrow. In nominal health when sampled, donors likely had unrecorded immune exposures nonetheless. Sequenced input: PBMCs. The receptor was isolated from a human donor in good health.

The CDR3 reads CAGSLILSYGYTF. CDR3 DNA: TGTGCCGGCTCCCTGATTTTGTCCTATGGCTACACCTTC. This chain links TRBV2 with TRBJ1-2; no firm D call. Germline V gene sequence: CDR1 SNHLY, CDR2 FYNNEI. V lost 11 bases and J 4 bases, leaving 17 bases between the germline ends. The CDR3 length is 13 residues. The variable domain in full, completed from reference TRBV2 and TRBJ1-2, reads EPEVTQTPSHQVTQMGQEVILRCVPISNHLYFYWYRQILGQKVEFLVSFYNNEISEKSEIFDDQFSVERPDGSNFTLKIRSTKLEDSAMYFCAGSLILSYGYTFGSGTRLTVV.